Shown below are 32 T cell receptor beta chains from a single sample sequenced in a study of shared clonotypes between healthy human individuals (dated by TCRdb to the early 2020s). Library preparation was by the immunoSEQ multiplex PCR assay. Here the immuneACCESS table is served through TCRdb, limited to in-frame sequences with V and J called. Missing clones are a known gap in these copies; in checked studies unresolved V genes cover under half, and the rest lacks a known reason. For this sample the table gives 780,000 or so clones, of which over 60% were detected only once. Together, the top ten hold about 1.7% of the sample. Sequencing was done on a sample of memory CD4+ T cells sorted from blood. What this sample's cell subset or site label stands for: CD45RA-negative fraction. These receptor sequences come from a woman aged 25 to 39 in good health.

The chain has TRBV9 and TRBJ2-2; D might be TRBD2 (6 bases). Germline-derived CDR1 and CDR2 are SGDLS and YYNGEE. The CDR3 is 14 amino acids. Trimming took off 7 bases at V and 3 bases at J, with 13 bases between the two ends. The CDR3 DNA reads TGTGCCAGCTCCCTAGCGACCGACACCGGGGAGCTGTTTTTT. The encoded protein is CASSLATDTGELFF.

Of note for this clone: The sample holds other DNA sequences that translate to the same CDR3. The CDR3 nucleotides are TGCGCCAGCAGCCCCGGCGGGGAGACCGGGGAGCTGTTTTTT. Protein product: CASSPGGETGELFF. V gene TRBV5-1 combines with J gene TRBJ2-2; a weak D match, TRBD2 (6 bases). Trimming removed 4 bases at V and 5 bases at J, with 12 bases between. Germline-derived CDR1 and CDR2 are SGHRS and YFSETQ. The CDR3 covers 14 residues.

Ten or more counts support this clone. The chain employs TRBV28 and TRBJ2-7, with a weak D call TRBD2 (5 bases). The CDR3 runs to 13 residues. Germline CDR1 and CDR2: MDHEN and SYDVKM. Trimming took 0 bases from V and 5 from J, leaving 8 bases between them. The CDR3 region is CASSLWPGDEQYF. The CDR3, as DNA: TGTGCCAGCAGTTTATGGCCCGGGGACGAGCAGTACTTC.

This chain joins TRBV7-9 and TRBJ2-7; TRBD2 agrees at 9 bases. CDR1 is SEHNR, CDR2 FQNEAQ, per germline (reference sequence). J was trimmed by 2 bases and V by 4 bases; bases with no gene match: 6. This CDR3 has 15 residues. The CDR3 sequence is CASSSPGLATYEQYF. The CDR3 nucleotides are TGTGCCAGCAGCTCGCCCGGACTAGCGACCTACGAGCAGTACTTC.

The genes are TRBV5-1 and TRBJ2-3, with D maybe TRBD2 (7 bases). The CDR3 runs 16 residues. Trimming removed 3 bases at V and 0 bases at J, with 14 bases between. Per germline, CDR1 SGHRS and CDR2 YFSETQ. For the CDR3, the DNA is TGCGCCAGCAGCTGGGGGCAGCGGGGTAGCACAGATACGCAGTATTTT. Protein sequence: CASSWGQRGSTDTQYF.

Worth noting for this clone: This CDR3 is also generated by other DNA sequences in the sample. CDR3 DNA sequence: TGCGCCAGCAGCTCCCGGACAGGCAACACCGGGGAGCTGTTTTTT. Protein sequence: CASSSRTGNTGELFF. V usage is TRBV5-1 and J usage is TRBJ2-2; 7 nucleotides agree with TRBD1. The CDR3 is 15 amino acids. The ends lost 3 bases at V and 2 bases at J; junction bases unmatched: 4. Per germline, CDR1 SGHRS and CDR2 YFSETQ.

The DNA for the CDR3 is TGTGCCAGCAGTTTATGGGCGGACTCGAACACCGGGGAGCTGTTTTTT. This translates into CASSLWADSNTGELFF. The V call is TRBV27, the J call TRBJ2-2, with D possibly TRBD2 on 5 matching bases. Germline V gene data show CDR1 as MNHEY and CDR2 as SMNVEV (reference sequence). Trimming shortened V by 1 base and J by 0 bases, and 9 bases separated the two germline ends. The CDR3 is 16 amino acids.

J is TRBJ2-5 and V is TRBV10-3, with D perhaps TRBD1 (5 bases). The CDR3 has 13 amino acids. The ends were cut back, 4 bases at V and 2 bases at J, with 8 bases in the middle. In germline, CDR1 is ENHRY, CDR2 SYGVKD. The CDR3 is CAISVRQQETQYF. CDR3 nucleotide sequence: TGTGCCATCAGTGTGCGACAGCAAGAGACCCAGTACTTC.

V usage is TRBV2 and J usage is TRBJ2-3; D remains ambiguous. Trimming removed 6 bases from V and 0 bases from J, with 7 bases in between. Germline CDR1 reads SNHLY; CDR2 reads FYNNEI. The length of the CDR3 is 13 residues. Here the CDR3 reads CASSYGSTDTQYF. The CDR3 DNA is TGTGCCAGCAGCTACGGGAGCACAGATACGCAGTATTTT.

This clone appeared a few times. The chain has TRBV19 and TRBJ1-2; D perhaps matches TRBD1 (6 bases). The V and J ends lost 5 bases and 4 bases respectively, with 11 bases between them. The CDR3 has 13 amino acids. CDR1 and CDR2 from the germline V gene are LNHDA and SQIVND (reference sequence). The CDR3 spells CASSGAGAYGYTF. CDR3 in DNA: TGTGCCAGTAGTGGGGCAGGGGCCTATGGCTACACCTTC.

The chain couples TRBV4-1 to TRBJ1-4; possibly TRBD1 for D (5 bases). The V end was cut by 3 bases, the J end by 5 bases, with 25 bases between. Per germline, CDR1 MGHRA and CDR2 YSYEKL. There are 19 residues in the CDR3. The CDR3 coding sequence is TGCGCCAGCAGCCAGGGAGGTGGGCCCGGGTCAGGGCGAAATGAAAAACTGTTTTTT. Residues: CASSQGGGPGSGRNEKLFF.

V and J are TRBV5-1 and TRBJ2-1, with a weak D call TRBD1 (6 bases). Germline V lookup: CDR1 SGHRS, CDR2 YFSETQ. Trimming left V 3 bases short and J 1 base short, with 14 bases between. This CDR3 region has 16 residues. CDR3 coding DNA: TGCGCCAGCAGCTCCCGGGCAGGGGCATCCTACAATGAGCAGTTCTTC. The encoded protein is CASSSRAGASYNEQFF.

This sequence joins TRBV6-1 and TRBJ2-7, with D possibly being TRBD2 (5 bases). The ends were cut back, 4 bases at V and 9 bases at J, with 16 bases in the middle. From germline, CDR1 is MNHNS and CDR2 SASEGT. This CDR3 spans 13 amino acids. CDR3 sequence (DNA): TGTGCCAGCAGTGCTGGACTGTCCGCTGTGCAGTACTTC. It encodes CASSAGLSAVQYF.

This chain links TRBV28 with TRBJ2-4; D not certain. Trimming stripped 6 bases from V and 10 bases from J, with 10 bases between. Germline V gene data show CDR1 as MDHEN and CDR2 as SYDVKM. CDR3 length: 11 amino acids. CDR3 bases: TGTGCCAGCAGCCCCACCTGGATTCAGTACTTC. Translated, it gives CASSPTWIQYF. The full variable domain, completed using reference TRBV28 and TRBJ2-4, is DVKVTQSSRYLVKRTGEKVFLECVQDMDHENMFWYRQDPGLGLRLIYFSYDVKMKEKGDIPEGYSVSREKKERFSLILESASTNQTSMYLCASSPTWIQYFGAGTRLSVL.

This clone appeared many times. The rearrangement links TRBV19 to TRBJ2-7; 7 bases align to TRBD1. The CDR3 is 14 residues long. V was clipped by 6 bases and J by 3 bases; unmatched bases: 8. Germline V gene lookup returns CDR1 LNHDA and CDR2 SQIVND (reference sequence). Here the CDR3 DNA reads TGTGCCAGTAGCCTACAGGGGAATGGCTACGAGCAGTACTTC. It translates to CASSLQGNGYEQYF. Full variable domain (rest looked up from reference TRBV19 and TRBJ2-7): DGGITQSPKYLFRKEGQNVTLSCEQNLNHDAMYWYRQDPGQGLRLIYYSQIVNDFQKGDIAEGYSVSREKKESFPLTVTSAQKNPTAFYLCASSLQGNGYEQYFGPGTRLTVT.

The rearrangement uses TRBV23-1 and TRBJ2-7, with TRBD2 matching over 12 bases. TRBV23-1 qualifies as an ORF whose function is uncertain. Losses at the gene ends were 7 bases for V and 3 bases for J; bases not matched to a gene: 7. This CDR3 contains 15 residues. CDR3 DNA sequence: TGCGCCAGCATCGAGGGACTAGCGGGCTTCTACGAGCAGTACTTC. Translating gives CASIEGLAGFYEQYF.

This chain connects TRBV5-6 to TRBJ1-1; 8 bases agree with TRBD1. The junction had 10 bases not matched to a gene; V was cut back by 4 bases and J by 2 bases. This CDR3 comprises 16 residues. Germline V lookup: CDR1 SGHDT, CDR2 YYEEEE. The CDR3, as DNA: TGTGCCAGCAGCCGGGACAGGCGACCGCATAACACTGAAGCTTTCTTT. Translation gives CASSRDRRPHNTEAFF.

CDR3 sequence: CASTSWDRERFEAFF. The DNA for the CDR3 is TGTGCCAGCACCTCCTGGGACAGAGAAAGATTCGAAGCTTTCTTT. The rearrangement joins TRBV28 to TRBJ1-1, with 7 positions matching TRBD1. Germline V gene data show CDR1 as MDHEN and CDR2 as SYDVKM. This CDR3 has 15 residues. Germline trimming cut 7 bases from V and 8 bases from J; bases unmatched to any gene: 16.

The table lists this clone with many counts. One junction end disagrees with the germline gene, perhaps due to a read error. The rearrangement links TRBV2 to TRBJ2-7; 8 nucleotides align to TRBD1. Germline CDR1 reads SNHLY; CDR2 reads FYNNEI. CDR3 size: 14 residues. The CDR3 sequence: CASSEQGARAVLSF. CDR3 in DNA: TGTGCCAGCAGTGAGCAGGGGGCGCGTGCGGTTCTGTCCTTC. Drawing the rest from reference TRBV2 and TRBJ2-7, the complete variable domain is EPEVTQTPSHQVTQMGQEVILRCVPISNHLYFYWYRQILGQKVEFLVSFYNNEISEKSEIFDDQFSVERPDGSNFTLKIRSTKLEDSAMYFCASSEQGARAVLSFGPGTRLTVT.

This chain joins TRBV11-1 and TRBJ1-2; 7 bases align to TRBD1. Germline CDR1 reads SGHAT; CDR2 reads FQDESV (reference sequence). The CDR3 loop spans 14 amino acids. The V segment lost 2 bases and the J segment 8 bases; nucleotides outside the gene matches: 8. DNA for the CDR3: TGTGCCAGCAGCTTAAACAGGGGAGAAGGCGGCTACACCTTC. It translates to CASSLNRGEGGYTF.

CDR3 loop: CASSQLSGGYTF. The CDR3 coding sequence is TGTGCCAGCAGCCAGCTCTCTGGTGGCTACACCTTC. The gene calls are TRBV4-2 and TRBJ1-2, with D uncertain. The germline V gene encodes CDR1 LGHNA and CDR2 YNFKEQ. The V gene lost 3 bases and the J gene lost 7 bases, with 9 bases spanning the gap. This CDR3 has 12 residues.

This clone has only a few counts. The chain couples TRBV10-2 to TRBJ2-1; 9 positions agree with TRBD2. Germline V lookup: CDR1 WSHSY, CDR2 SAAADI. CDR3 size: 14 residues. V lost 6 bases to trimming and J lost 5 bases; unmatched junction nucleotides: 5. The CDR3 coding sequence is TGCGCCAGCAGGACTAGCGGACCTAACAATGAGCAGTTCTTC. Translating gives CASRTSGPNNEQFF.

On this clone itself: The same CDR3 also results from other DNA sequences found in this sample. This sequence joins TRBV5-1 and TRBJ1-1; 7 bases align to TRBD1. The V and J ends lost 4 bases and 4 bases, in that order; junction bases with no gene match: 7. Germline lookup yields CDR1 SGHRS and CDR2 YFSETQ. The CDR3 sequence is 14 residues long. The CDR3 protein is CASSAGTVGTEAFF. In DNA, the CDR3 is TGCGCCAGCAGCGCCGGGACAGTTGGCACTGAAGCTTTCTTT.

In DNA, the CDR3 is TGTGCCAGTAGTGGACAGCCGAACACTGAAGCTTTCTTT. This translates into CASSGQPNTEAFF. The chain employs TRBV19 and TRBJ1-1; a possible D gene is TRBD1 (6 bases). V lost 5 bases and J 1 base, leaving 8 bases between the germline ends. CDR3 size: 13 residues. CDR1 and CDR2 (germline): LNHDA, SQIVND (reference sequence).

The chain combines TRBV6-6 with TRBJ2-5; TRBD1 matches at 7 bases. The CDR3 runs to 15 residues. The J segment lost 5 bases and the V segment lost 5 bases, leaving 11 bases of the junction unmatched. CDR1 and CDR2 (germline): MNHNY, SVGAGI (reference sequence). The CDR3 nucleotides read TGTGCCAGCAGTCTAATACAGGGGACGGGGGAGACCCAGTACTTC. It is translated as CASSLIQGTGETQYF.

In this sample, this clone turned up a few times. The J gene is TRBJ2-5, the V gene TRBV5-1, with TRBD2 matching 12 bases. V dropped 3 bases and J dropped 5; count of bases not matched to a gene: 8. Germline V lookup: CDR1 SGHRS, CDR2 YFSETQ. CDR3 length: 16 residues. CDR3 nucleotide sequence: TGCGCCAGCAGCTCCAGAGCTAGCGGGAGGGCGGAGACCCAGTACTTC. Translation gives CASSSRASGRAETQYF. Using reference TRBV5-1 and TRBJ2-5 for the parts outside the CDR3, the full variable domain is KAGVTQTPRYLIKTRGQQVTLSCSPISGHRSVSWYQQTPGQGLQFLFEYFSETQRNKGNFPGRFSGRQFSNSRSEMNVSTLELGDSALYLCASSSRASGRAETQYFGPGTRLLVL.

This rearrangement joins TRBV18 to TRBJ1-3; 8 bases map to TRBD1. Germline loops: CDR1 KGHSH, CDR2 LQKENI. CDR3 length equals 16 residues. V lost 5 bases and J lost 2; bases outside the gene matches: 8. CDR3 coding DNA: TGTGCCAGCTCATCGACAGGGGACTGGGCTGGAAACACCATATATTTT. Translated, it gives CASSSTGDWAGNTIYF.

Note on this clone: Other DNA sequences in the same sample also yield this CDR3. The chain carries TRBV28 and TRBJ1-5; D call uncertain. CDR1 and CDR2 from the germline V gene are MDHEN and SYDVKM. The CDR3 is made up of 11 amino acids. Between the trimmed V and J ends, which lost 4 bases and 5 bases, there was a span of 3 bases. CDR3 DNA: TGTGCCAGCAGTTCAGATCAGCCCCAGCATTTT. It encodes CASSSDQPQHF. The variable domain in full, completed from reference TRBV28 and TRBJ1-5, reads DVKVTQSSRYLVKRTGEKVFLECVQDMDHENMFWYRQDPGLGLRLIYFSYDVKMKEKGDIPEGYSVSREKKERFSLILESASTNQTSMYLCASSSDQPQHFGDGTRLSIL.

This sequence joins TRBV30 and TRBJ2-3, with D perhaps TRBD1 (6 bases). This CDR3 contains 14 residues. Germline assignment: CDR1 GTSNPN and CDR2 SVGIG (reference sequence). Trimming took 3 bases from V and 1 from J, leaving 11 bases between them. Here the CDR3 DNA reads TGTGCCTGGAGACACAGGGTGGGCACAGATACGCAGTATTTT. Translated, it gives CAWRHRVGTDTQYF. The full variable domain, completed using reference TRBV30 and TRBJ2-3, is SQTIHQWPATLVQPVGSPLSLECTVEGTSNPNLYWYRQAAGRGLQLLFYSVGIGQISSEVPQNLSASRPQDRQFILSSKKLLLSDSGFYLCAWRHRVGTDTQYFGPGTRLTVL.

The V and J genes are TRBV11-3 and TRBJ2-2; tentatively, D is TRBD1 or TRBD2 (6 bases each). Trimming left V 0 bases short and J 5 bases short, with 13 bases between. The CDR3 has 16 residues. Per germline, CDR1 SGHNT and CDR2 YENEEA. The CDR3 is CASSLDSGGGTGELFF. In DNA, the CDR3 is TGTGCCAGCAGCTTAGATTCCGGGGGCGGGACCGGGGAGCTGTTTTTT.

This clone was detected once. The chain links TRBV13 to TRBJ2-3, with D maybe TRBD2 (5 bases). CDR3 length: 14 amino acids. Germline-derived CDR1 and CDR2 are PRHDT and FYEKMQ (reference sequence). Trimming removed 0 bases at V and 4 bases at J, with 8 bases between. The chain's CDR3 is CASSLGGSADTQYF. For the CDR3, the DNA is TGTGCCAGCAGCTTAGGTGGGAGTGCAGATACGCAGTATTTT.

The chain couples TRBV29-1 to TRBJ2-2, with 7 bases identical to TRBD2. This CDR3 is built from 12 residues. Germline-derived CDR1 and CDR2 are SQVTM and ANQGSEA. Trimming took 6 bases from V and 5 from J; bases not matched to a gene: 3. DNA for the CDR3: TGCAGCGTCGGGGAGGGGACCGGGGAGCTGTTTTTT. This translates into CSVGEGTGELFF.